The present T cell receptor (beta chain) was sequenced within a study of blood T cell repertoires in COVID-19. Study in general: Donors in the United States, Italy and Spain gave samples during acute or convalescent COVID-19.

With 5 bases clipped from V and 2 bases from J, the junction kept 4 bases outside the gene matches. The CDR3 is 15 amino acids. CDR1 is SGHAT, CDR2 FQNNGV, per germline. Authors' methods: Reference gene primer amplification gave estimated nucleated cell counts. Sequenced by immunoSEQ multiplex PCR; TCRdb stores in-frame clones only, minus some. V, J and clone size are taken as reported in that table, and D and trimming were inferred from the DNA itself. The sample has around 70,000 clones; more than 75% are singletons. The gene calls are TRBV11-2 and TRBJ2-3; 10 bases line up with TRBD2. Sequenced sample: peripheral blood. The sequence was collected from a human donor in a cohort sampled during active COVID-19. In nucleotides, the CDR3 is TGTGCCAGCAGCCCCGGACTAGCGGTCACAGATACGCAGTATTTT. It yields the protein CASSPGLAVTDTQYF.